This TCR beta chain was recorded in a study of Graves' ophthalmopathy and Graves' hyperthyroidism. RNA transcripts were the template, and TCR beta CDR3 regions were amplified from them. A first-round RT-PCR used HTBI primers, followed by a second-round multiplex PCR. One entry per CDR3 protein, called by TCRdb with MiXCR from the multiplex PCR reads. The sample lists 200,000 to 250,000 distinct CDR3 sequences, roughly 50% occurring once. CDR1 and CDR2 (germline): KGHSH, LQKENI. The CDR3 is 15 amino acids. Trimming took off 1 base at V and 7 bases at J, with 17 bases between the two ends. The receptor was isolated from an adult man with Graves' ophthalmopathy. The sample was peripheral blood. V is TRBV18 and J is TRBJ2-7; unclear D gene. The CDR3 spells CASSPQSVAVREQYF. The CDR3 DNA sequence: TGTGCCAGCTCACCACAATCCGTAGCAGTACGAGAGCAGTACTTC.